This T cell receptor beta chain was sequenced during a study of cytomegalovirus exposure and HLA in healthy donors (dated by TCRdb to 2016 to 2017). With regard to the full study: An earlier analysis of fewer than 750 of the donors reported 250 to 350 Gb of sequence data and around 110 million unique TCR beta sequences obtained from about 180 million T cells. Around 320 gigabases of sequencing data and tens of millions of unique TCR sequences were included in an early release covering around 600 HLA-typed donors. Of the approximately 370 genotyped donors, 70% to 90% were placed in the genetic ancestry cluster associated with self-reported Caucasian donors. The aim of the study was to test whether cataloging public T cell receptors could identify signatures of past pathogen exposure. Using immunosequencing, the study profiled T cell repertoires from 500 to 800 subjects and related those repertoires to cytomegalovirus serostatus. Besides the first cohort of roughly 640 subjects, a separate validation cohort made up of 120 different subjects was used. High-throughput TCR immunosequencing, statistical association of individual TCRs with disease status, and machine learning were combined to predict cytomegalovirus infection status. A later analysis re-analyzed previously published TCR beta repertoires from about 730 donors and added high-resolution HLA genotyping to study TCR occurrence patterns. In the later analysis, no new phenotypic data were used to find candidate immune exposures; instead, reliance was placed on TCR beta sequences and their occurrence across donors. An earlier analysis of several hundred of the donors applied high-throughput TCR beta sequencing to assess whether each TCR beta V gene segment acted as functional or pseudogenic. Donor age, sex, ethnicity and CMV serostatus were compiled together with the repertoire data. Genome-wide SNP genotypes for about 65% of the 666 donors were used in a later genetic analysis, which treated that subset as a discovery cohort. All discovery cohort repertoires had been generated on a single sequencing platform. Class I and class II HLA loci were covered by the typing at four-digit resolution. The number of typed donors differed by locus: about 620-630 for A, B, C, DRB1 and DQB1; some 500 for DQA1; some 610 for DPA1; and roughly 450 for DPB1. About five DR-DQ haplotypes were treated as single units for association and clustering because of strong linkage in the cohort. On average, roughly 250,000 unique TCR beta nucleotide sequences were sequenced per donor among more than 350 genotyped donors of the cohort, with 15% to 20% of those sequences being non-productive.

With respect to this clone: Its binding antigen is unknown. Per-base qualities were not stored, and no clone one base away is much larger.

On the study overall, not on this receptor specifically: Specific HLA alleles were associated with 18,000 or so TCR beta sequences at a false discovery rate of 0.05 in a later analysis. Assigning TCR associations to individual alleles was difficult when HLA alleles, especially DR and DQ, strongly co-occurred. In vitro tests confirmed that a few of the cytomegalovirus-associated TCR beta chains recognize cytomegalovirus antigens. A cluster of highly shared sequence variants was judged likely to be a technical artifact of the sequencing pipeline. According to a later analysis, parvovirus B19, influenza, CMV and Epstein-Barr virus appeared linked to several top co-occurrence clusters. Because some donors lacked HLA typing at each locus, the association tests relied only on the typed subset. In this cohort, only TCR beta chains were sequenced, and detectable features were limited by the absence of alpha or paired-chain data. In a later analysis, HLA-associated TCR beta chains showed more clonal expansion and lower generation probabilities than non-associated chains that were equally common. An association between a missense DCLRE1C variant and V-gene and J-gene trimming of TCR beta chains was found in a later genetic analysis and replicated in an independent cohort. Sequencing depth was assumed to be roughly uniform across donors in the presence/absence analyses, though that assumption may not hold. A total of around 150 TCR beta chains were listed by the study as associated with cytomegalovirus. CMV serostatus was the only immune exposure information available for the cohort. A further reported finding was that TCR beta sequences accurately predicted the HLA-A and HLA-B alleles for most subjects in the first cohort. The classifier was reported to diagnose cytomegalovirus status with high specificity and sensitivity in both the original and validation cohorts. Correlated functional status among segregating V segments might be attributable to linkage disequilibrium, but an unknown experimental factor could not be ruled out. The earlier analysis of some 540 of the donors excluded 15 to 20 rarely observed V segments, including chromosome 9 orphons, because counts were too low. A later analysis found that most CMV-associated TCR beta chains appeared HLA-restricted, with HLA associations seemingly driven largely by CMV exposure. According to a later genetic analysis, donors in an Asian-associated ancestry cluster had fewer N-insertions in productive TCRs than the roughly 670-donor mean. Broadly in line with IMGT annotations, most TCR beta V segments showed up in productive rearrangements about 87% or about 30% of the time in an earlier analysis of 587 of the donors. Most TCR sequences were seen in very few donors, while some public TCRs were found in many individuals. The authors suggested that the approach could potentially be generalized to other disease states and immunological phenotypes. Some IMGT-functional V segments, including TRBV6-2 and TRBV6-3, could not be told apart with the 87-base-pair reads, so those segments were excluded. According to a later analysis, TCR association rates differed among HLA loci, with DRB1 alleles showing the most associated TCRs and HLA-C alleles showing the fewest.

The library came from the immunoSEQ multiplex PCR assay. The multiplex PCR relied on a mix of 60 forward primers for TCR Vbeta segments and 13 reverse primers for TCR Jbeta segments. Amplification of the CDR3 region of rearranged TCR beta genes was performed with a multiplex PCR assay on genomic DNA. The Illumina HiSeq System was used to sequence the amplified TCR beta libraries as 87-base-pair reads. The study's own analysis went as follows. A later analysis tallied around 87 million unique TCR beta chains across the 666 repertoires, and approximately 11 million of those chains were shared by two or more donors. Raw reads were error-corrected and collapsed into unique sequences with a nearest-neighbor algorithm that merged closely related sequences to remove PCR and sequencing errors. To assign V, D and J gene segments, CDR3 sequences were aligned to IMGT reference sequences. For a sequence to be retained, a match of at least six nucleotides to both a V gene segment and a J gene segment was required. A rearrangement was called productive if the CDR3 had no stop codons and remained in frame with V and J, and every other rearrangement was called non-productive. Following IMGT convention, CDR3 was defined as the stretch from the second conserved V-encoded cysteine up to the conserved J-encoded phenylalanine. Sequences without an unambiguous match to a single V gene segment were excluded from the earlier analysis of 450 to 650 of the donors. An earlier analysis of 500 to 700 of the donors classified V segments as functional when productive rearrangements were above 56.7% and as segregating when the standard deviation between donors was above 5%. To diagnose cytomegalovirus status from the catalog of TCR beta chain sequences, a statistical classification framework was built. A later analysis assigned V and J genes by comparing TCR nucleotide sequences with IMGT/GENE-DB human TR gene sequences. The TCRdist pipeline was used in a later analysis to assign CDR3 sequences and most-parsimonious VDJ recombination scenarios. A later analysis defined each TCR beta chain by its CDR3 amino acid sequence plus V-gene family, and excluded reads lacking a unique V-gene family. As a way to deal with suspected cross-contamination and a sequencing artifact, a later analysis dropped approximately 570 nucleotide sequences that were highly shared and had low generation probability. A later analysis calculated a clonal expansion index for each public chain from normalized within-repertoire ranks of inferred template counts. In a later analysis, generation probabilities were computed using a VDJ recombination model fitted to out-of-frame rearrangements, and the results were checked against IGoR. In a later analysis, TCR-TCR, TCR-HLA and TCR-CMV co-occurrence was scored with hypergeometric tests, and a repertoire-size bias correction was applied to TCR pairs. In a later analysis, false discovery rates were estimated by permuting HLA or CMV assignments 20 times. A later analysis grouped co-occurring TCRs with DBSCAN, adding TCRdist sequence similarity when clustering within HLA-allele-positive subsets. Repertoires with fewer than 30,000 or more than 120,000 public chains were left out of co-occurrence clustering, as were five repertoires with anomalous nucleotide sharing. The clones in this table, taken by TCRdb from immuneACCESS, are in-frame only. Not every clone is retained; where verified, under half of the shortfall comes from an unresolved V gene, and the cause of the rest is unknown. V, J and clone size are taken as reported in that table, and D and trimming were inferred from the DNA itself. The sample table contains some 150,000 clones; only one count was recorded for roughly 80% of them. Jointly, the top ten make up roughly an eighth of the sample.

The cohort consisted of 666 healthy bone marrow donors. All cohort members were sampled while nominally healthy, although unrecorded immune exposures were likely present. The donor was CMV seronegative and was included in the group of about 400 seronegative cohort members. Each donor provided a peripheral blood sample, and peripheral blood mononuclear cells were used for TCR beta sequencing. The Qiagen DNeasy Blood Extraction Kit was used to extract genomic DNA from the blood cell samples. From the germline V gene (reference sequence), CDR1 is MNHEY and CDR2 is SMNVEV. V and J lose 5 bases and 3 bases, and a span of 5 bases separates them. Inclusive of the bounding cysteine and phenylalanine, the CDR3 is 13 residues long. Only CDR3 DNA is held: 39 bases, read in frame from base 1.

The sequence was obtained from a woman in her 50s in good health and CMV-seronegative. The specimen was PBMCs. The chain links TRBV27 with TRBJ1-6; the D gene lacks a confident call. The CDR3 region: CASSPFYNSPLHF. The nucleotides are TGTGCCAGCAGTCCCTTCTATAATTCACCCCTCCACTTT.